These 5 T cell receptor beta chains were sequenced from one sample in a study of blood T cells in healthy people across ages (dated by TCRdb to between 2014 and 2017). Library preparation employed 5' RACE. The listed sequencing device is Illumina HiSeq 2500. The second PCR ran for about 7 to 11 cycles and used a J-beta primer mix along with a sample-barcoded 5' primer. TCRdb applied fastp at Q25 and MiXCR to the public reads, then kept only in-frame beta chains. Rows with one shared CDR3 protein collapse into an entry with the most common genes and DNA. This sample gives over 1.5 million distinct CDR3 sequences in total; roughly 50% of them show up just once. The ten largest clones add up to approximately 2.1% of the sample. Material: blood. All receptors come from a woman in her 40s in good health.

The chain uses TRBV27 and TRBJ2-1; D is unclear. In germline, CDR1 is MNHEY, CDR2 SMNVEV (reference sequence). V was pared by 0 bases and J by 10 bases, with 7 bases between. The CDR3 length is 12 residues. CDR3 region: CASSLSSAEQFF. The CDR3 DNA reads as TGTGCCAGCAGTTTATCTTCCGCGGAGCAGTTCTTC.

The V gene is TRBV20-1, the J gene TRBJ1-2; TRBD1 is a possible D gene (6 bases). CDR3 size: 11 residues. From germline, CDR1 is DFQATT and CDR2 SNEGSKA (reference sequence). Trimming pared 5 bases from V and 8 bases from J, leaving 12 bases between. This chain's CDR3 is CSALQGYGYTF. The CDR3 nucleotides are TGCAGTGCTCTACAGGGCTACGGCTACACCTTC.

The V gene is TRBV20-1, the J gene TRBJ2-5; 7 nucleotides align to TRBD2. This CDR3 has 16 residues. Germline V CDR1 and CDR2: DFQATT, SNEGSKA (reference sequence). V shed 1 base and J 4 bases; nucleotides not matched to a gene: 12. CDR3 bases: TGCAGTGCTAGAGTAGCAGGACTAGTAGGCCGAGAGACCCAGTACTTC. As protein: CSARVAGLVGRETQYF.

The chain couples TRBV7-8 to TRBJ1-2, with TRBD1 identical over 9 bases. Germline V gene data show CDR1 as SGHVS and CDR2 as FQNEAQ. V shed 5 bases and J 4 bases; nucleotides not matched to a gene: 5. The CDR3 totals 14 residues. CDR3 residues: CASSAEGQGYGYTF. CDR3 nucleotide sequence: TGTGCCAGCAGCGCAGAGGGACAGGGCTATGGCTACACCTTC.

CDR3 loop: CASSGRQGRDEQFF. The CDR3 DNA reads TGCGCCAGCAGCGGAAGACAGGGTAGGGACGAGCAGTTCTTC. The chain employs TRBV5-1 and TRBJ2-1; 7 bases agree with TRBD1. The germline V gene has CDR1 SGHRS and CDR2 YFSETQ. J lost 10 bases, V lost 4 bases, and 11 bases had no gene match. The CDR3 spans 14 residues.